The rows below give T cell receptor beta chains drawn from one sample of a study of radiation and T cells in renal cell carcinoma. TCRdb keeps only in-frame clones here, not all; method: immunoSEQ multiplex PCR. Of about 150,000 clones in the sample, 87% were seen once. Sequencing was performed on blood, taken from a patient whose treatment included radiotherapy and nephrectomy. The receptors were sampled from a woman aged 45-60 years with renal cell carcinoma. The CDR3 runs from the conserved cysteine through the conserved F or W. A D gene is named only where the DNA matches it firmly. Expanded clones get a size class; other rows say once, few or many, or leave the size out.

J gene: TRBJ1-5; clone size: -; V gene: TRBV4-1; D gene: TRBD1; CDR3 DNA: TGCGCCAGCAGCCAGAATAGGGCCAGGGGGCCTCAGCCCCAGCATTTT; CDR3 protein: CASSQNRARGPQPQHF
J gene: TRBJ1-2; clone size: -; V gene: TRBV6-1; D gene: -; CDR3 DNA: TGTGCCAGCAGTGAATCCCACAATTCCTATGGCTACACCTTC; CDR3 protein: CASSESHNSYGYTF
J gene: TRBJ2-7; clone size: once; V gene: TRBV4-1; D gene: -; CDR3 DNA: TGCGCCAGCAGCCCGGCTGGACCTAGGGGGACCCACGAGCAGTACTTC; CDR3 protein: CASSPAGPRGTHEQYF
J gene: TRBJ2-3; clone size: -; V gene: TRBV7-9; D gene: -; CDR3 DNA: TGTGCCAGCGCCTCGTTTGAAGGGGAGGATACGCAGTATTTT; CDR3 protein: CASASFEGEDTQYF
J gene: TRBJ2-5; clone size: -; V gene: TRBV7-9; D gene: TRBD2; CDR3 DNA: TGTGCCAGCAGCCCGCTGACTAGCGGGGGGTTACAAGAGACCCAGTACTTC; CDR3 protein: CASSPLTSGGLQETQYF
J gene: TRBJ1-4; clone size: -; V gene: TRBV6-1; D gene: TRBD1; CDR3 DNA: TGTGCCAGCAGTGACCGGGACAGGGGAAAGAAAAATGAAAAACTGTTTTTT; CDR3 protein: CASSDRDRGKKNEKLFF
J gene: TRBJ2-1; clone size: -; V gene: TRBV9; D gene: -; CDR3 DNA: TGTGCCAGCAGCGTGTCCTTTACGGGGGGCGGTGAGCAGTTCTTC; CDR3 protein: CASSVSFTGGGEQFF
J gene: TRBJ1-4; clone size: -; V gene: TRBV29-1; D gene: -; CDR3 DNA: TGCAGCGTCTCAATAACAACTAATGAAAAACTGTTTTTT; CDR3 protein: CSVSITTNEKLFF
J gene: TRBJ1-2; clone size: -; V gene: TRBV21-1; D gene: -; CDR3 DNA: TGTGCCAGCAGCAAAGCCCGGGCAGGGGGCCAGTGTGGCTACACCTTC; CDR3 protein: CASSKARAGGQCGYTF
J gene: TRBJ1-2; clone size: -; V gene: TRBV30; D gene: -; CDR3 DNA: TGTGCCTGGAGTGGAGTTGGAGGGGTGAGCTACACCTTC; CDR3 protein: CAWSGVGGVSYTF
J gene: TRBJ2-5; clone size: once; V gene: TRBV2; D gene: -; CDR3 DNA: TGTGCCAGCATCGGCCCAGGCCCCTTACAAGAGACCCAGTACTTC; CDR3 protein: CASIGPGPLQETQYF
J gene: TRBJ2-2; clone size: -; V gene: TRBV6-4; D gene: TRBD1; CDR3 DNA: TGTGCCAGCAGCCGGGACAGGGGCACCGGGGAGCTGTTTTTT; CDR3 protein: CASSRDRGTGELFF
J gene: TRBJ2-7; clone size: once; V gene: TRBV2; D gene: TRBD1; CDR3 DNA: TGTGCCAGCAGTGGCCCCCGGGACAGGCCCTACGAGCAGTACTTC; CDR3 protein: CASSGPRDRPYEQYF
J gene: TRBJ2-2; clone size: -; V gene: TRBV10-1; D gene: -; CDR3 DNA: TGCGCCAGCAGTGTAAATAGGCTGAACACCGGGGAGCTGTTTTTT; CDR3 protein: CASSVNRLNTGELFF
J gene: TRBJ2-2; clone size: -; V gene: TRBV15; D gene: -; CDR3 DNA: TGTGCCACCCGACTCCCTGGGACCGGGGAGCTGTTTTTT; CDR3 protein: CATRLPGTGELFF
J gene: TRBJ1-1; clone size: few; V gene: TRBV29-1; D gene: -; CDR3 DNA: TGCAGCGTTGGGTTGACCACTGAAGCTTTCTTT; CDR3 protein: CSVGLTTEAFF
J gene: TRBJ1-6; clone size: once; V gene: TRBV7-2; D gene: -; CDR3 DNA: TGTGCCAGCAGCTTATCGTCCTCCTATAATTCACCCCTCCACTTT; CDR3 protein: CASSLSSSYNSPLHF
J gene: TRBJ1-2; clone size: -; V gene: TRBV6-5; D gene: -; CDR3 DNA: TGTGCCAGCACCCCCGGGACGTCCTATGGCTACACCTTC; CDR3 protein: CASTPGTSYGYTF
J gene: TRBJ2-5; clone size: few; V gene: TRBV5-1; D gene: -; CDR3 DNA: TGCGCCAGCAGCCCAGGGGCCCCCCAAGAGACCCAGTACTTC; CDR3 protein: CASSPGAPQETQYF
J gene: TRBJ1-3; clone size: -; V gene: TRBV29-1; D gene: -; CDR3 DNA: TGCAGCGTTGAAGAAGGCCTGGGGCCCCCTGGAAACACCATATATTTT; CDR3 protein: CSVEEGLGPPGNTIYF
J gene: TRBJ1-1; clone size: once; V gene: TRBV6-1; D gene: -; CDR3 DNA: TGTGCCAGCAGTATAGAGATCAACACTGAAGCTTTCTTT; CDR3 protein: CASSIEINTEAFF
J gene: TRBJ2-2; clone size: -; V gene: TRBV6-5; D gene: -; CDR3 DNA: TGTGCCAGCAGTTTGACTACCACCGGGGAGCTGTTTTTT; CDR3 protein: CASSLTTTGELFF
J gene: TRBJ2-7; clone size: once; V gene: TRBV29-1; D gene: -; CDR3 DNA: TGCAGCGCCGGGGTTCACGACGAGCAGTACTTC; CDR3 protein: CSAGVHDEQYF
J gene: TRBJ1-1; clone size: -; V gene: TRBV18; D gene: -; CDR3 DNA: TGTGCCAGCTCACCATCCGGACACTTGAACACTGAAGCTTTCTTT; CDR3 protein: CASSPSGHLNTEAFF
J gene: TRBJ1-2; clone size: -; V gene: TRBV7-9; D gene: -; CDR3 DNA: TGTGCCAGCAGCGATATTACAGTCCTCTATGGCTACACCTTC; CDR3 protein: CASSDITVLYGYTF
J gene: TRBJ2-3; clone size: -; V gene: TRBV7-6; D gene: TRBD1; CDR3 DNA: TGTGCCAGCAGCTTTCGGGACAGCCGTGTAGATACGCAGTATTTT; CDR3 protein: CASSFRDSRVDTQYF
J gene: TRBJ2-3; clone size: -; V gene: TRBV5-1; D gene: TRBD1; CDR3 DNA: TGCGCCAGCAGCTTTGGGGGAGGTTGGGGACAGGGCAGAACAGATACGCAGTATTTT; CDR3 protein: CASSFGGGWGQGRTDTQYF
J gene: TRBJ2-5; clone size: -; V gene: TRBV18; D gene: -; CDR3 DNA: TGTGCCAGCTCACCACCCGTTGTAGAGACCCAGTACTTC; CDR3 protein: CASSPPVVETQYF
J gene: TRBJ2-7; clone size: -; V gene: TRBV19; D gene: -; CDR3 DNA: TGTGCCAGTAGTATAGATCGGAAAGGAGGCGAGCAGTACTTC; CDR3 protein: CASSIDRKGGEQYF
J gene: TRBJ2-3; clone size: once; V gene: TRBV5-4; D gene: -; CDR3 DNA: TGTGCCAGCAGCTTTGGGACAGATACGCAGTATTTT; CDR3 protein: CASSFGTDTQYF
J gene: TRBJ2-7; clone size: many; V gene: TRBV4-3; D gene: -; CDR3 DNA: TGCGCCAGCAGCCAGGACTCTACAACCTACGAGCAGTACTTC; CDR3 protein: CASSQDSTTYEQYF
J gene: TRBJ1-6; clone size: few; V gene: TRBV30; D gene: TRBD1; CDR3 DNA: TGTGCCTGGGGGACAGGCGGTAATTCACCCCTCCACTTT; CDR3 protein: CAWGTGGNSPLHF
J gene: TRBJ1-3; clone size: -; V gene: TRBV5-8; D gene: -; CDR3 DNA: TGTGCCAGCAGCTTGGTGACAGCCCACGGGGCCACCATATATTTT; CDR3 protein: CASSLVTAHGATIYF
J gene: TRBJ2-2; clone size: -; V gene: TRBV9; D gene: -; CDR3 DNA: TGTGCCAGCAGCGGAAACTTAAACAGGGTGTCCGGGGAGCTGTTTTTT; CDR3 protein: CASSGNLNRVSGELFF
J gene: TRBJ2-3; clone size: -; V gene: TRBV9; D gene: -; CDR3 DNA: TGTGCCAGCAGCGTTACCAGAGGGTCGCGCACAGATACGCAGTATTTT; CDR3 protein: CASSVTRGSRTDTQYF
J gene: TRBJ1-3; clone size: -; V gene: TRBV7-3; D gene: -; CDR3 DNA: TGTGCCAGCAGCTTCGACGGACAGACACCTGGAAACACCATATATTTT; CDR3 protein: CASSFDGQTPGNTIYF
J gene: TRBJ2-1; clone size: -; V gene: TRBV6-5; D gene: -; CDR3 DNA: TGTGCCAGCAGTTACTCGGGGGGCCGCGATGAGCAGTTCTTC; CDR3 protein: CASSYSGGRDEQFF
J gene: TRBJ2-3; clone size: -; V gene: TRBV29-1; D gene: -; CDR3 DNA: TGCAGCGTACAGGGCCTACCGGCAGATACGCAGTATTTT; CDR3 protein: CSVQGLPADTQYF
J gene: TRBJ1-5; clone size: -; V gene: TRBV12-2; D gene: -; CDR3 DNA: TGTGCAAGTCGCTTAAGAGACTACGGACAGAGGAGCAATCAGCCCCAGCATTTT; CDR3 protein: CASRLRDYGQRSNQPQHF
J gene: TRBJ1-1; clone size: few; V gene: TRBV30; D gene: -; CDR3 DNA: TGTGCCTGGAGGGAAATGAACACTGAAGCTTTCTTT; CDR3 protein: CAWREMNTEAFF
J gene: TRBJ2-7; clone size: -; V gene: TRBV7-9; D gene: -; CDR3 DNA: TGTGCCAGCAGCTCAGCCTGGCGGACCTCCGGCGAGCAGTACTTC; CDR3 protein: CASSSAWRTSGEQYF
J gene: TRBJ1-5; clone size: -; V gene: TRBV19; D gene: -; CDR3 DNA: TGTGCCAGTAGAGTCCGGGGAAGGCGGAAGAATCAGCCCCAGCATTTT; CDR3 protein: CASRVRGRRKNQPQHF
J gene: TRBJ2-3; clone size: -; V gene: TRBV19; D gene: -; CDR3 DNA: TGTGCCAGTAGTATAAGCTTCGCCTCTGCAGATACGCAGTATTTT; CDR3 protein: CASSISFASADTQYF
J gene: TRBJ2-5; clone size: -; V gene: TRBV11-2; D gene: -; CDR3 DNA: TGTGCCAGCAGCCCAGGGGGGCGGGATGAGACCCAGTACTTC; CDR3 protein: CASSPGGRDETQYF
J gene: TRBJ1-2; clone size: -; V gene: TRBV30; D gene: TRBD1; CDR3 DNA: TGTGCCTGGAGTGACGGGACAGGGGGGGACTATGGCTACACCTTC; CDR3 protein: CAWSDGTGGDYGYTF
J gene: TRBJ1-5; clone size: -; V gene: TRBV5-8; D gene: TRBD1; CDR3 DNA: TGTGCCAGCAGCGGCCGGGACAGCTTGAATCAGCCCCAGCATTTT; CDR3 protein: CASSGRDSLNQPQHF
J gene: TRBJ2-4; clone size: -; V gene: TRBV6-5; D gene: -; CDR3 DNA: TGTGCCAGCAGTGGGACCGGAAACATTCAGTACTTC; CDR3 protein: CASSGTGNIQYF
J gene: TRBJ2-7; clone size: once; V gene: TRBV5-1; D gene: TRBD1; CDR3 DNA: TGCGCCAGCAGGCCAGAGGGGACAGCTGCCTACGAGCAGTACTTC; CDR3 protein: CASRPEGTAAYEQYF
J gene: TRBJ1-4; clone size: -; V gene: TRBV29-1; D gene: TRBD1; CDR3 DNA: TGCAGCGTTGAGGCGACAGGGGGCCTTGAAAAACTGTTTTTT; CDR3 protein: CSVEATGGLEKLFF
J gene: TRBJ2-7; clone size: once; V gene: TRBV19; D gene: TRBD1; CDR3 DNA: TGTGCCAGTAGTACCCGGGACAGGGGCTCCTACGAGCAGTACTTC; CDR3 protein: CASSTRDRGSYEQYF
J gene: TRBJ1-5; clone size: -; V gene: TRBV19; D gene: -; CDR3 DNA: TGTGCCAGTAAAACTACAGGGACGGGTCAGCCCCAGCATTTT; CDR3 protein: CASKTTGTGQPQHF
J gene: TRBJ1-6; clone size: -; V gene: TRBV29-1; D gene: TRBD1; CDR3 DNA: TGCAGCGTTCGGCCAGGGGGCTATAATTCACCCCTCCACTTT; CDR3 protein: CSVRPGGYNSPLHF
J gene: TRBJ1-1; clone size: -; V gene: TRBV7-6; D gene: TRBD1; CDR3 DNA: TGTGCCAGCAGCTTAAGGGACAGGGAGGGAGACACTGAAGCTTTCTTT; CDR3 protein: CASSLRDREGDTEAFF
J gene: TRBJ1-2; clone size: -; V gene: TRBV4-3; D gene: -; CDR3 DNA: TGCGCCAGCAGCCAAGGACCGGGAGCTAACTATGGCTACACCTTC; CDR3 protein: CASSQGPGANYGYTF
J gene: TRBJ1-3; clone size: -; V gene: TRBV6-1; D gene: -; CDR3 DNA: TGTGCCAGCAGTGAAGTCAGTTATCGGAACACCATATATTTT; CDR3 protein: CASSEVSYRNTIYF
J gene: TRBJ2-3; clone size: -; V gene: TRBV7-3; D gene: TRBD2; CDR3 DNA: TGTGCCAGCGAGGAGAGTGGACTAGCGTCGGATACGCAGTATTTT; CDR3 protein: CASEESGLASDTQYF
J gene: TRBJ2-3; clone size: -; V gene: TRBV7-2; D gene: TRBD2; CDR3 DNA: TGTGCCAGCAGCTTAGAAGGGCGGGGGGGCCAGGTACCGCAGTATTTT; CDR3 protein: CASSLEGRGGQVPQYF
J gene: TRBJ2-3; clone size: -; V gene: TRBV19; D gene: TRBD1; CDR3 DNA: TGTGCCACCCGCCTGGGGACAGGGCTACTCAGCACAGATACGCAGTATTTT; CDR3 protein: CATRLGTGLLSTDTQYF